This T cell receptor (beta chain) was obtained from a study of breast tumors, draining lymph nodes, adjacent tissues. Study findings and constraints: Tumors had less TCR diversity than lymph nodes, more than nontumor tissue. Luminal-like breast cancer showed significantly higher tumor–nontumor repertoire similarity than basal-like. That most tumor T cells come from lymph nodes remained unproven. Data fit most tumor T cells coming from lymph node, expanding in tumor.

In its sample, this clonotype was seen a few times. Antigen: not known. V lost 2 bases to trimming and J lost 3 bases; unmatched junction nucleotides: 3. Germline assignment: CDR1 MNHNS and CDR2 SASEGT. The CDR3 consists of 15 residues. A single record per CDR3 protein comes from TCRdb applying MiXCR to the multiplex PCR reads. The data hold fewer than 150,000 distinct CDR3 sequences, with 21% observed a single time. Breast cancer patients provided tissue from their axillary draining lymph nodes. The sample consisted of axillary lymph node tissue. The rearrangement joins TRBV6-1 to TRBJ2-2; 7 bases line up with TRBD1. This receptor was identified in a female donor with breast cancer. Some clones in this sample may be carry-over from other donors' samples. CDR3: CASSETGTDTGELFF. The CDR3 bases are TGTGCCAGCAGTGAAACTGGGACAGACACCGGGGAGCTGTTTTTT.